This T cell receptor beta chain was sequenced during a study of T cells of healthy individuals. TCRdb called the 5' RACE reads again in MiXCR, with one record for every CDR3 protein. The sample includes about 96,000 distinct CDR3 sequences, approximately 15% of them seen just once. Ten or more counts support this clonotype. Losses at the gene ends were 1 base for V and 8 bases for J; bases not matched to a gene: 8. Germline V gene sequence: CDR1 SGDLS, CDR2 YYNGEE. The CDR3 has 15 residues. This TCR came from a human donor in good health. The chain combines TRBV9 with TRBJ2-1, with 8 bases matching TRBD2. The CDR3 coding sequence is TGTGCCAGCAGCGTAAACGGGAGGGCAGTGGATGAGCAGTTCTTC. It is translated as CASSVNGRAVDEQFF.